The 5 T cell receptor beta chains presented below share a single source sample, sequenced in a study of T-cell reconstitution after alpha-beta-depleted transplantation in children. Unique molecular identifiers were incorporated when the TCRbeta library was constructed. TCRdb called the PCR reads again in MiXCR, with one record for every CDR3 protein. The sample records under 450,000 distinct CDR3 sequences, roughly 16% being singletons. This specimen was PBMCs, mostly from graft donor cells, taken 360 days after TCRalphabeta/CD19-depleted stem cell transplant. These receptors were collected from a boy in the first two years of life who had a stem cell transplant for Wiskott-Aldrich syndrome, so the T cells may come from the graft donor.

This clonotype has more than one count but fewer than ten. The J gene is TRBJ2-7, the V gene TRBV5-1; perhaps TRBD2 as D (5 bases). V was pared by 4 bases and J by 0 bases, with 14 bases between. The CDR3 sequence is 15 residues long. Germline V CDR1 and CDR2: SGHRS, YFSETQ. CDR3 in DNA: TGCGCCAGCAGCCCGCGGGCACTAGTCTCCTACGAGCAGTACTTC. This gives the protein CASSPRALVSYEQYF.

This clonotype was found many times. The junction departs from the called germline gene at one end, perhaps through a read error. This chain uses TRBV7-2 with TRBJ2-1; 10 positions agree with TRBD2. Germline CDR1 is SGHTA and CDR2 is FQGNSA. The CDR3 consists of 14 residues. CDR3 loop: CASSLTTAGGPRVF. The DNA of the CDR3 is TGTGCCAGCAGCTTAACTACAGCGGGAGGGCCGCGGGTCTTC.

This clonotype was counted ten times or more. One end of the junction varies from germline; a read error may be responsible. The V and J genes are TRBV7-9 and TRBJ2-3; no definite D call. Germline-derived CDR1 and CDR2 are SEHNR and FQNEAQ (reference sequence). This CDR3 has 12 amino acids. The CDR3 region is CASSLKSDTQYF. CDR3 nucleotide sequence: TGCGCCAGCAGCTTGAAGAGCGATACGCAGTATTTT. Full variable domain (rest looked up from reference TRBV7-9 and TRBJ2-3): DTGVSQNPRHKITKRGQNVTFRCDPISEHNRLYWYRQTLGQGPEFLTYFQNEAQLEKSRLLSDRFSAERPKGSFSTLEIQRTEQGDSAMYLCASSLKSDTQYFGPGTRLTVL.

This clonotype turned up a few times. The rearrangement uses TRBV5-1 and TRBJ2-1; 11 bases fit TRBD2. Germline V lookup: CDR1 SGHRS, CDR2 YFSETQ. The CDR3 length is 17 residues. J gave up 4 bases and V 4 bases, and 10 bases lay outside the gene matches. The CDR3, as DNA: TGCGCCAGCAGCCTATCCAATCTAGCGGGGGGTTACAATGAGCAGTTCTTC. This codes for CASSLSNLAGGYNEQFF.

This chain connects TRBV20-1 to TRBJ2-5; D unclear. Trimming pared 4 bases from V and 2 bases from J, leaving 11 bases between. The CDR3 consists of 13 residues. Per the germline V gene, CDR1 is DFQATT and CDR2 is SNEGSKA (reference sequence). This CDR3 reads CSATSDVQETQYF. DNA for the CDR3: TGCAGTGCTACGAGTGACGTACAAGAGACCCAGTACTTC.